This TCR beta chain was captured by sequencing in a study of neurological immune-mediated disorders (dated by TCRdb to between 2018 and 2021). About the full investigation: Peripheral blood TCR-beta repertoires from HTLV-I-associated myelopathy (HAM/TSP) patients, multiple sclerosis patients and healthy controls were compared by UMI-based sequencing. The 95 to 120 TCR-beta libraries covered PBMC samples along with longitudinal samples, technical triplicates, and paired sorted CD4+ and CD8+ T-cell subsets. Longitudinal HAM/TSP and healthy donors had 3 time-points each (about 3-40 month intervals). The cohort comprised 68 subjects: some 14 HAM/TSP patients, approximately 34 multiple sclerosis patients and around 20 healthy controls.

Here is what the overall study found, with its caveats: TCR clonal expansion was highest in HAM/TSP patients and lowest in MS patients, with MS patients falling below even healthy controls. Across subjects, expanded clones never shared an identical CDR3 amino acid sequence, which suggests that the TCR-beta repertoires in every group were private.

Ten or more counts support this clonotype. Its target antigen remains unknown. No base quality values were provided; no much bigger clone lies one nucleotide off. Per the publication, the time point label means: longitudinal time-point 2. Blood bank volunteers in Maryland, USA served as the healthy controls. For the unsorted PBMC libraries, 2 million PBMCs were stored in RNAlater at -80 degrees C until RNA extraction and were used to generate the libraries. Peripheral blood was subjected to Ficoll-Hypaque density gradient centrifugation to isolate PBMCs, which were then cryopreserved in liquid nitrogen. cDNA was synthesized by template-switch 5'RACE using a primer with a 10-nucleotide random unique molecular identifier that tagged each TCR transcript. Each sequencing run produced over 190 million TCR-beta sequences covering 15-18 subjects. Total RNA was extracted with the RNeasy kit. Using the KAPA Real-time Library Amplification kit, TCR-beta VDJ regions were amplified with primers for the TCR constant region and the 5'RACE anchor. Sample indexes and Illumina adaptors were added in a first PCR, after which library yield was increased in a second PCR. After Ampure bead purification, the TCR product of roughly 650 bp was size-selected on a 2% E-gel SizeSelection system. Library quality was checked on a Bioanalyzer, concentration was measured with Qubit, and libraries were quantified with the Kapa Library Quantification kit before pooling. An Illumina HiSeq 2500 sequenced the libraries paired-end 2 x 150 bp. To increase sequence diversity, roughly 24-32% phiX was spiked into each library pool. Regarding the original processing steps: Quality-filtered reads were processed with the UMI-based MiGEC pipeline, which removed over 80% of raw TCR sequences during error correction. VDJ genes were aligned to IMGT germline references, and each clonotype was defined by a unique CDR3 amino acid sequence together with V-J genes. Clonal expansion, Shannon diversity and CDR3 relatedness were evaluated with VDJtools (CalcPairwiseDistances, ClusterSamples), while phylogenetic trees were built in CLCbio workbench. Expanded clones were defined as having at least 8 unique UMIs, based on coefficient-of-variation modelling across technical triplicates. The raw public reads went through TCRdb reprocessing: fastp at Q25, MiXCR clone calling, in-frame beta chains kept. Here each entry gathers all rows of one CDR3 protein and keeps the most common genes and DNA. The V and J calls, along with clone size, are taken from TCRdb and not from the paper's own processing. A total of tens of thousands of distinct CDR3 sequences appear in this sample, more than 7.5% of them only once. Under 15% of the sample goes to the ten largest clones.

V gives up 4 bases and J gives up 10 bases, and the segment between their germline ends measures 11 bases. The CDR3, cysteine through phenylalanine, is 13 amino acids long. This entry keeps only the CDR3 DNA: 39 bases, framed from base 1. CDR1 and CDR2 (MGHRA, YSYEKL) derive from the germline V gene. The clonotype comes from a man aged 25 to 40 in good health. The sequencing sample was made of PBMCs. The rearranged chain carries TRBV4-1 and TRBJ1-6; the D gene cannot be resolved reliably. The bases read TGCGCCAGCAGCCTTTCCCTCAGGTCACCCCTCCACTTT. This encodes CASSLSLRSPLHF.